A single sample gave rise to the 20 T cell receptor beta chains below, sequenced in a study of control samples from healthy donors and cancer patients. Produced via immunoSEQ multiplex PCR; TCRdb's table is partial and in-frame only. The sample has approximately 150,000 clones; approximately 96% are singletons. The specimen was blood. The receptor set was obtained from a woman in her twenties or thirties in good health.

The chain joins TRBV6-1 to TRBJ2-6; a possible D gene is TRBD1 (6 bases). This CDR3 contains 18 residues. From germline, CDR1 is MNHNS and CDR2 SASEGT. V gave up 4 bases and J gave up 2 bases, with 18 bases separating them. Here the CDR3 DNA reads TGTGCCAGCAGTGCGGTACAGGGTGTCTTACCTGGGGCCAACGTCCTGACTTTC. It is translated as CASSAVQGVLPGANVLTF.

The gene calls are TRBV5-1 and TRBJ1-5; a possible D gene is TRBD1 (5 bases). Per germline, CDR1 SGHRS and CDR2 YFSETQ. The CDR3 spans 15 residues. The V end lost 0 bases, the J end lost 4 bases, and 11 bases lay between the germline ends. The CDR3 here is CASSLGGLGNQPQHF. In DNA form, the CDR3 reads TGCGCCAGCAGCTTGGGGGGCCTTGGAAATCAGCCCCAGCATTTT.

The chain carries TRBV10-2 and TRBJ1-2, with a weak D call TRBD1 (5 bases). Germline V lookup: CDR1 WSHSY, CDR2 SAAADI. The CDR3 spans 13 residues. V lost 6 bases and J lost 0, with 8 bases in between. The CDR3 sequence: CASRGQTNYGYTF. CDR3 nucleotide sequence: TGCGCCAGCAGGGGGCAAACTAACTATGGCTACACCTTC.

The chain recombines TRBV30 with TRBJ1-3, with TRBD1 matching 11 bases. The CDR3 has 15 residues. CDR1 is GTSNPN, CDR2 SVGIG, per germline (reference sequence). The V segment lost 3 bases and the J segment 3 bases; nucleotides outside the gene matches: 4. CDR3 DNA: TGTGCCTGGAGCAGGGGACAGGGGGTTGGAAACACCATATATTTT. It encodes CAWSRGQGVGNTIYF.

This clone was detected only a few times. This chain links TRBV7-3 with TRBJ2-1; a possible D gene is TRBD1 (6 bases). This CDR3 is 16 amino acids long. Between the trimmed V and J ends, which lost 5 bases and 0 bases, there was a span of 14 bases. Germline V CDR1 and CDR2: SGHTA, FQGTGA. CDR3 in DNA: TGTGCCAGCAGCCACGGGACAACGAGCTCCTACAATGAGCAGTTCTTC. It is translated as CASSHGTTSSYNEQFF.

The V and J genes are TRBV19 and TRBJ2-1; 9 bases are shared with TRBD2. Losses at the gene ends were 0 bases for V and 5 bases for J; bases not matched to a gene: 5. Germline CDR1 and CDR2: LNHDA and SQIVND (reference sequence). The CDR3 length is 16 residues. In DNA form, the CDR3 reads TGTGCCAGTAGTATAGACTTAGCGGGAGTAAACAATGAGCAGTTCTTC. As protein: CASSIDLAGVNNEQFF.

This rearrangement joins TRBV19 to TRBJ1-6, with TRBD1 matching over 8 bases. The CDR3 is 15 residues long. V shed 0 bases, J shed 6 bases, and the junction held 1 base outside the gene matches. Germline V gene lookup returns CDR1 LNHDA and CDR2 SQIVND (reference sequence). The CDR3 here is CASSIETGGNSPLHF. CDR3 DNA sequence: TGTGCCAGTAGTATAGAAACAGGGGGTAATTCACCCCTCCACTTT.

The genes are TRBV7-9 and TRBJ1-1; D is perhaps TRBD1 (5 bases). This CDR3 comprises 11 residues. Per germline, CDR1 SEHNR and CDR2 FQNEAQ (reference sequence). Trimming cost V 8 bases and J 7 bases, with 11 bases left between them. CDR3: CASGMGGEAFF. CDR3 in DNA: TGTGCCAGCGGCATGGGGGGTGAAGCTTTCTTT. The full variable domain, rest sourced from reference TRBV7-9 and TRBJ1-1, is DTGVSQNPRHKITKRGQNVTFRCDPISEHNRLYWYRQTLGQGPEFLTYFQNEAQLEKSRLLSDRFSAERPKGSFSTLEIQRTEQGDSAMYLCASGMGGEAFFGQGTRLTVV.

This chain links TRBV6-1 with TRBJ1-3, with 10 bases aligning to TRBD1. V lost 1 base and J lost 0; bases outside the gene matches: 6. Germline V lookup: CDR1 MNHNS, CDR2 SASEGT. The CDR3 runs to 18 residues. CDR3 nucleotides: TGTGCCAGCAGTGAAGTTTGGACAGGGGGAGTCTCTGGAAACACCATATATTTT. Protein product: CASSEVWTGGVSGNTIYF.

The chain joins TRBV24-1 to TRBJ2-5, with D perhaps matching TRBD1 (6 bases). Germline V gene data show CDR1 as KGHDR and CDR2 as SFDVKD. This CDR3 is 16 amino acids long. The germline V and J ends were trimmed by 3 bases and 4 bases, with 17 bases remaining between them. Here the CDR3 DNA reads TGTGCCACCAGTGATGCCCGGGACACCGTGCCAGAGACCCAGTACTTC. Translation: CATSDARDTVPETQYF.

The CDR3 DNA follows: TGTGCCAGTAGTATTGTGGGAGTCTACTACGAGCAGTACTTC. It encodes CASSIVGVYYEQYF. V is TRBV19 and J is TRBJ2-7, with a possible D match to TRBD2 (5 bases). V was shortened by 3 bases and J by 3 bases, with 12 bases between the two germline ends. This CDR3 spans 14 amino acids. Germline V CDR1 and CDR2: LNHDA, SQIVND (reference sequence).

This rearrangement joins TRBV28 to TRBJ1-2; D possibly corresponds to TRBD1 (5 bases). Germline CDR1 and CDR2: MDHEN and SYDVKM. With 3 bases removed from V and 8 bases from J, the gap between germline ends came to 13 bases. CDR3 length: 13 amino acids. The CDR3 nucleotides read TGTGCCAGCAGTTTTCGGGGGGAGAACGGCTACACCTTC. Its protein product is CASSFRGENGYTF.

The J gene is TRBJ1-2, the V gene TRBV6-5, with no clear D. V was pared by 2 bases and J by 1 base, with 14 bases between. This CDR3 is built from 16 residues. Germline V gene sequence: CDR1 MNHEY, CDR2 SVGAGI. The CDR3 spells CASSYLTAEFNYGYTF. The DNA for the CDR3 is TGTGCCAGCAGTTACCTCACGGCAGAATTTAACTATGGCTACACCTTC.

The chain employs TRBV6-5 and TRBJ2-1, with D possibly TRBD2 on 6 matching bases. The CDR3 contains 14 residues. V lost 2 bases, J lost 8 bases, and 13 bases lay in between. Per the germline V gene, CDR1 is MNHEY and CDR2 is SVGAGI. Written as DNA, the CDR3 is TGTGCCAGCAGTTACGCGGGGATCGGCGATGAGCAGTTCTTC. This translates into CASSYAGIGDEQFF.

Comments on this clone: The sample holds other DNA sequences that translate to the same CDR3. The chain is built from TRBV18 and TRBJ1-3; D call uncertain. V was clipped by 3 bases and J by 0 bases, with 9 bases between them. In germline, CDR1 is KGHSH, CDR2 LQKENI. The CDR3 totals 15 residues. CDR3 bases: TGTGCCAGCTCACCCCTCGAGGGCTCTGGAAACACCATATATTTT. Its protein product is CASSPLEGSGNTIYF.

The chain recombines TRBV4-1 with TRBJ2-1; D unresolved. The CDR3 runs 15 residues. Per the germline V gene, CDR1 is MGHRA and CDR2 is YSYEKL. V dropped 4 bases and J dropped 3 bases, with 13 bases sitting between them. The CDR3 DNA follows: TGCGCCAGCAGCCTAGGAGAAAACGACTACAATGAGCAGTTCTTC. It yields the protein CASSLGENDYNEQFF.

Turning to this clone: This specimen includes other DNA sequences encoding the same CDR3. Here the CDR3 DNA reads TGTGCCAGCAGTCTTCTAGCGGGGGGGCAAGTACCCTACAATGAGCAGTTCTTC. Its translation: CASSLLAGGQVPYNEQFF. V and J are TRBV6-6 and TRBJ2-1; 12 positions match TRBD2. The ends lost 5 bases at V and 2 bases at J; junction bases unmatched: 10. Looked up from germline, CDR1 is MNHNY and CDR2 is SVGAGI (reference sequence). The CDR3 is 18 amino acids.

The V and J genes are TRBV7-8 and TRBJ2-1; D may be TRBD2 (6 bases). CDR1 is SGHVS, CDR2 FQNEAQ, per germline. The CDR3 runs to 13 residues. The V gene lost 1 base and the J gene lost 8 bases, with 9 bases spanning the gap. The CDR3: CASSLVRGYEQFF. The CDR3 region has the DNA TGTGCCAGCAGCTTAGTTCGGGGGTATGAGCAGTTCTTC.

This clone was seen once. V is TRBV5-4 and J is TRBJ2-3, with 8 positions matching TRBD2. Trimming took 4 bases from V and 6 from J; bases not matched to a gene: 13. From germline, CDR1 is SGHNT and CDR2 YYREEE (reference sequence). The CDR3 totals 16 residues. The CDR3 reads CASSPRRAGGFDTQYF. DNA of the CDR3: TGTGCCAGCAGCCCTCGTAGGGCGGGAGGTTTCGATACGCAGTATTTT.

This sequence joins TRBV12-5 and TRBJ1-1; D call uncertain. Trimming pared 6 bases from V and 0 bases from J, leaving 11 bases between. The CDR3 is 14 amino acids. Germline V gene sequence: CDR1 LGHNT, CDR2 FRNRAP. The CDR3: CASGLNDMNTEAFF. Here the CDR3 DNA reads TGTGCTAGTGGCCTAAACGACATGAACACTGAAGCTTTCTTT.